These T cell receptor beta chains were read from a single sample in a study of cytomegalovirus exposure and HLA in healthy donors. Assay used: immunoSEQ multiplex PCR; TCRdb lists only in-frame clones, some missing. In all, the sample yields 40,000 to 50,000 clones. The material sequenced was PBMCs. The receptors come from a man under 40 in good health and CMV-seronegative. The CDR3 runs from the conserved cysteine through the conserved F or W. D genes are given only for firm matches.

j_gene	d_gene	v_gene	CDR3aa	CDR3nt
TRBJ2-5	TRBD1	TRBV30	CAWSERTGVTETQYF	TGTGCCTGGTCGGAACGGACAGGGGTAACGGAGACCCAGTACTTC
TRBJ2-7	TRBD1	TRBV5-6	CASSLPQGPYEQYF	TGTGCCAGCAGCTTGCCACAGGGGCCCTACGAGCAGTACTTC
TRBJ2-7	.	TRBV25-1	CASSVGEARHEQYF	TGTGCCAGCAGTGTAGGTGAGGCCCGTCACGAGCAGTACTTC
TRBJ2-7	TRBD2	TRBV18	CASSKVPRGTSAYEQYF	TGTGCCAGCTCGAAGGTCCCACGTGGGACTAGCGCCTACGAGCAGTACTTC
TRBJ1-5	.	TRBV4-1	CASSLAGTNNQPQHF	TGCGCCAGCAGCCTAGCCGGGACAAACAATCAGCCCCAGCATTTT
TRBJ1-1	.	TRBV18	CASSAGMEAFF	TGTGCCAGCTCAGCGGGTATGGAGGCTTTCTTT
TRBJ1-5	.	TRBV6-6	CASSYLQGNQHQHF	TGTGCCAGCAGTTACCTGCAGGGCAATCAGCACCAGCATTTT
TRBJ2-7	.	TRBV5-1	CASSLPDTGNSYEQYF	TGCGCCAGCAGCTTACCAGATACAGGAAACTCCTACGAGCAGTACTTC
TRBJ1-1	TRBD1	TRBV30	CAWSVPPPGGPQAFF	TGTGCCTGGAGTGTGCCCCCGCCAGGGGGCCCTCAAGCTTTCTTT
TRBJ2-7	TRBD2	TRBV4-1	CASSQVGGRDEQYF	TGCGCCAGCAGCCAGGTGGGAGGGCGGGACGAGCAGTACTTC
TRBJ2-3	TRBD1	TRBV30	CAWSVPDRGADTQYF	TGTGCCTGGAGTGTCCCGGACAGGGGCGCAGATACGCAGTATTTT
TRBJ1-1	.	TRBV19	CASSIFGGGDTEAFF	TGTGCCAGTAGTATCTTCGGCGGGGGAGACACTGAAGCTTTCTTT
TRBJ2-4	.	TRBV13	CASSSRKGRLAKNIQYF	TGTGCCAGCAGCTCCCGTAAAGGCCGACTAGCCAAAAACATTCAGTACTTC
TRBJ2-5	TRBD2	TRBV13	CASSSPGLVEETQYF	TGTGCCAGCAGCTCACCCGGACTAGTGGAAGAGACCCAGTACTTC
TRBJ2-7	.	TRBV7-9	CASSHDTYEQYF	TGTGCCAGCAGCCACGACACCTACGAGCAGTACTTC
TRBJ2-6	.	TRBV4-1	CASSGGSSGANVLTF	TGCGCCAGCAGCGGGGGGAGCTCTGGGGCCAACGTCCTGACTTTC
TRBJ2-1	TRBD2	TRBV4-3	CASSQDGAGTDNEQFF	TGCGCCAGCAGCCAAGATGGAGCGGGAACCGACAATGAGCAGTTCTTC
TRBJ2-5	.	TRBV5-4	CASSLKEASGQYF	TGTGCCAGCAGCTTGAAGGAGGCCTCGGGCCAGTACTTC
TRBJ1-1	TRBD1	TRBV9	CASSVADRGPEAFF	TGTGCCAGCAGCGTAGCGGACAGGGGACCTGAAGCTTTCTTT
TRBJ2-5	.	TRBV18	CASSPPSLIEQETQYF	TGTGCCAGCTCACCCCCGTCTCTCATAGAACAAGAGACCCAGTACTTC
TRBJ2-5	TRBD2	TRBV29-1	CSVSRLREGIQYF	TGCAGCGTCAGCCGTTTAAGGGAGGGTATCCAGTACTTC
TRBJ2-7	.	TRBV6-1	CASTLTVSSYEQYF	TGTGCCAGCACCTTGACAGTGAGCTCCTACGAGCAGTACTTC
TRBJ2-5	TRBD1	TRBV5-6	CASGQGGGETQYF	TGTGCCAGCGGACAGGGGGGGGGAGAGACCCAGTACTTC
TRBJ2-1	TRBD2	TRBV6-1	CASSNGLGDTEQFF	TGTGCCAGCAGTAATGGACTAGGGGATACTGAGCAGTTCTTC
TRBJ2-7	.	TRBV7-9	CASSLSQNYEQYF	TGTGCCAGCAGCTTATCACAGAACTACGAGCAGTACTTC
TRBJ2-7	TRBD2	TRBV4-3	CASSQRLAGGEQYF	TGCGCCAGCAGCCAGCGACTAGCGGGGGGCGAGCAGTACTTC
TRBJ1-1	.	TRBV10-3	CAISESWGNTEAFF	TGTGCCATCAGTGAGTCTTGGGGCAACACTGAAGCTTTCTTT
TRBJ1-1	TRBD1	TRBV29-1	CSAWAQGAGDTEAFF	TGCAGCGCCTGGGCCCAGGGGGCTGGTGACACTGAAGCTTTCTTT
TRBJ2-1	.	TRBV29-1	CSVKLGSTSYNEQFF	TGCAGCGTTAAATTAGGGAGTACCTCATACAATGAGCAGTTCTTC
TRBJ2-7	.	TRBV27	CASQTGTIYEQYF	TGTGCCAGCCAGACAGGAACGATCTACGAGCAGTACTTC
TRBJ2-7	TRBD1	TRBV6-5	CASSYVEPGGAYEQYF	TGTGCCAGCAGTTATGTCGAACCAGGGGGAGCCTACGAGCAGTACTTC
TRBJ2-5	TRBD2	TRBV9	CASSVGGGRAVQETQYF	TGTGCCAGCAGCGTAGGAGGCGGGAGGGCCGTCCAAGAGACCCAGTACTTC
TRBJ2-3	TRBD2	TRBV6-5	CASRGGVGDTQYF	TGTGCCAGCCGGGGGGGAGTGGGAGATACGCAGTATTTT
TRBJ2-1	.	TRBV4-2	CASSQLDSSDNEQFF	TGTGCCAGCAGCCAGCTAGACAGCTCCGACAATGAGCAGTTCTTC
TRBJ2-7	TRBD2	TRBV7-2	CASSSGSGTKSYEQYF	TGTGCCAGCAGCTCGGGTAGCGGGACGAAGTCCTACGAGCAGTACTTC
TRBJ1-1	.	TRBV10-3	CAIRAGGRNTEAFF	TGTGCCATCAGGGCGGGGGGGAGGAACACTGAAGCTTTCTTT
TRBJ2-3	TRBD2	TRBV4-2	CASSQEASGGTDTQYF	TGTGCCAGCAGCCAAGAGGCTAGCGGGGGTACAGATACGCAGTATTTT
TRBJ1-2	.	TRBV5-6	CASSPTELYGYTF	TGTGCCAGCAGCCCAACAGAGCTCTATGGCTACACCTTC
TRBJ1-3	.	TRBV5-1	CASSLERKSSGNTIYF	TGCGCCAGCAGCTTGGAACGAAAGAGCTCTGGAAACACCATATATTTT
TRBJ2-7	.	TRBV6-7	CASKGPQSGFLYEQYF	TGTGCCAGCAAGGGCCCCCAATCGGGATTCCTATACGAGCAGTACTTC
TRBJ1-1	TRBD1	TRBV6-6	CASSYRQGDTEAFF	TGTGCCAGCAGTTATCGACAGGGGGACACTGAAGCTTTCTTT
TRBJ1-1	TRBD1	TRBV6-5	CASRTPGTGGTEAFF	TGTGCCAGCAGGACACCCGGGACAGGAGGGACTGAAGCTTTCTTT
TRBJ1-2	TRBD1	TRBV30	CAWGQGTYGYTF	TGTGCCTGGGGACAGGGGACCTATGGCTACACCTTC
TRBJ2-5	TRBD2	TRBV6-5	CASSYMAGGGETQYF	TGTGCCAGCAGTTACATGGCGGGAGGGGGAGAGACCCAGTACTTC
TRBJ1-5	TRBD1	TRBV4-1	CASSPAGGGSGNQPQHF	TGCGCCAGCAGCCCAGCGGGAGGGGGCTCCGGCAATCAGCCCCAGCATTTT
TRBJ1-1	.	TRBV5-5	CASSLGAPGEAFF	TGTGCCAGCAGCTTGGGCGCCCCGGGTGAAGCTTTCTTT
TRBJ2-7	.	TRBV9	CASSLEGTAPYEQYF	TGTGCCAGCAGCCTCGAGGGAACAGCCCCCTACGAGCAGTACTTC
TRBJ2-5	TRBD1	TRBV7-2	CASSLRTGQETQYF	TGTGCCAGCAGCCTAAGGACAGGACAAGAGACCCAGTACTTC
TRBJ2-7	.	TRBV10-3	CAISATGRYEQYF	TGTGCCATCAGTGCCACAGGCCGCTACGAGCAGTACTTC
TRBJ2-7	.	TRBV10-1	CASSEGVEGSHEQYF	TGCGCCAGCAGTGAGGGGGTGGAGGGGAGCCACGAGCAGTACTTC